Given below is one T cell receptor (beta chain) in context. The sample originates from a study of control samples from healthy donors and cancer patients. The protocol was immunoSEQ multiplex PCR, while the TCRdb copy is restricted to in-frame clones and leaves out a portion. The sample holds about 140,000 clones; 85% to 95% are singletons and the top ten take approximately 14%. Germline CDR1 reads SEHNR; CDR2 reads FQNEAQ (reference sequence). This CDR3 has 15 amino acids. With V trimmed by 5 bases and J by 4 bases, 5 bases remained unmatched. The chain employs TRBV7-9 and TRBJ1-6; 7 positions agree with TRBD1. Sequenced sample: blood. The sequence was collected from a man between 35 and 55 years old in good health. This CDR3 reads CASSPGQEYNSPLHF. As DNA, the CDR3 is TGTGCCAGCAGCCCCGGACAGGAGTATAATTCACCCCTCCACTTT.